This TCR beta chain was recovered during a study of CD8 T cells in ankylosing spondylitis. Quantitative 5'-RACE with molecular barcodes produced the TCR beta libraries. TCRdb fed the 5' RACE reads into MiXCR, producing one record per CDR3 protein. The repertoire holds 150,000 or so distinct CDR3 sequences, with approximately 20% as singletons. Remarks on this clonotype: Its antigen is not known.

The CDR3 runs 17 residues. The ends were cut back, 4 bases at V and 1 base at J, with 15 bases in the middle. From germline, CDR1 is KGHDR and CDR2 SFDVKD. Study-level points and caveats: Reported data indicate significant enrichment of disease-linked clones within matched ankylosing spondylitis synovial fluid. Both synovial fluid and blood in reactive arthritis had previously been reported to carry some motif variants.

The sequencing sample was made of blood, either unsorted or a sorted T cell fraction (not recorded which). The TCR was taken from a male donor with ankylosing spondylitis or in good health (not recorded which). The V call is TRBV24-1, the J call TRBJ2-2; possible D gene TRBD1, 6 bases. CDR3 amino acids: CATSEPSGTQNTGELFF. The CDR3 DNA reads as TGTGCCACCAGTGAACCAAGTGGGACACAGAACACCGGGGAGCTGTTTTTT.